The clone carrying this T cell receptor (beta chain) occurred a few times. Its antigen is unknown. The data are from a study of CD8 T cells in ankylosing spondylitis. TCRdb used MiXCR to reprocess the 5' RACE reads, holding one entry per CDR3 protein. The sample contains 450,000 to 550,000 distinct CDR3 sequences, about 5.2% of which appear only once. Broader study findings: Ankylosing spondylitis blood seemed to carry a telltale TCR beta motif made of fewer than ten highly homologous variants.

The V end was cut by 5 bases, the J end by 1 base, with 14 bases between. Germline CDR1 SGHAT, CDR2 FQNNGV. CDR3 length equals 15 residues. The sequence was obtained from a male donor with ankylosing spondylitis. The chain joins TRBV11-2 to TRBJ2-5; D is perhaps TRBD2 (5 bases). Source material: blood, either unsorted or a sorted T cell fraction (not recorded which). The CDR3 bases are TGTGCCAGCAGCCTTTCCGGGGATTTCCAAGAGACCCAGTACTTC. Its translation is CASSLSGDFQETQYF.